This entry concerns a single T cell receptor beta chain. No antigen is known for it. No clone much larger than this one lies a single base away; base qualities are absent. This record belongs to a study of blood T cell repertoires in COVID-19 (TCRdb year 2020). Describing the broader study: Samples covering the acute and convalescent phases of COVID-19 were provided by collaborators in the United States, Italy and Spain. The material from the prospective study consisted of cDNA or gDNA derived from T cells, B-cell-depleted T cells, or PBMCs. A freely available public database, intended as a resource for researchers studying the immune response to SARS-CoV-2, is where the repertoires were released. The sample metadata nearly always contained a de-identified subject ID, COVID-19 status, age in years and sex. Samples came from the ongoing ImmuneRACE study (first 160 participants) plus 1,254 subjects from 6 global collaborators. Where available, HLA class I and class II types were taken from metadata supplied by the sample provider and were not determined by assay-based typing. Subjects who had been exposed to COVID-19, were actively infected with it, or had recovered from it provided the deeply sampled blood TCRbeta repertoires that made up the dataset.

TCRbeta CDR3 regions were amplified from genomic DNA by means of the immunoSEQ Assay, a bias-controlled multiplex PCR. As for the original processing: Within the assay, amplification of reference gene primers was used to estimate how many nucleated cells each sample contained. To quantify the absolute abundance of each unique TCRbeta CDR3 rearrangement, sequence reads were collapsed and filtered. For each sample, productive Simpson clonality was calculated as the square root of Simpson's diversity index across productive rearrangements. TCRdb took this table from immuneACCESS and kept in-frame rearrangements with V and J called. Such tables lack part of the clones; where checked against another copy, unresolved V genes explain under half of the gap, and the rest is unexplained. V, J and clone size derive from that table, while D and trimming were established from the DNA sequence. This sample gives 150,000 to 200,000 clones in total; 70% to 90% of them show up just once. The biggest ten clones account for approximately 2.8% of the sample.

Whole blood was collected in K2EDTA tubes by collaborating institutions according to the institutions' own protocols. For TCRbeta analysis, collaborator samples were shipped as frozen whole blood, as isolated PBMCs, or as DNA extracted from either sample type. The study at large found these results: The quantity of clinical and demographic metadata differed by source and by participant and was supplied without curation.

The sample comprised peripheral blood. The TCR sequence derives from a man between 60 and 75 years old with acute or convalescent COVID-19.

The CDR3 corresponds to CATSGTGFSPLHF. The DNA is TGTGCCACCAGCGGAACAGGGTTTTCACCCCTCCACTTT. This chain joins TRBV15 to TRBJ1-6; 6 matching bases give a weak D call of TRBD1. Trimming costs V 5 bases and J 9 bases, and their ends lie 11 bases apart. CDR1 is given as LNHNV and CDR2 as YYDKDF, both from the germline V gene (reference sequence). From the cysteine through the phenylalanine, the CDR3 covers 13 amino acids. Of the read, only the CDR3 DNA is kept; its 39 bases are in frame from base 1.